Following are 12 T cell receptor beta chains from one sample sequenced in a study of CD8 T cells in ankylosing spondylitis. Points from the study as a whole: Characteristic of ankylosing spondylitis blood, it appeared, was a TCR beta motif comprising about eight highly homologous variants.

These TCRs' antigens remain unknown. TCRdb fed the 5' RACE reads into MiXCR, producing one record per CDR3 protein. The data hold hundreds of thousands of distinct CDR3 sequences, with 10% to 15% observed a single time. What was sequenced was blood, either unsorted or a sorted T cell fraction (not recorded which). These receptors originate from a male donor with ankylosing spondylitis.

This clonotype was detected a few times. The chain joins TRBV20-1 to TRBJ1-5; TRBD1 might be the D (5 bases). V dropped 5 bases and J dropped 5 bases, with 13 bases sitting between them. The CDR3 covers 13 residues. Germline V gives CDR1 DFQATT, CDR2 SNEGSKA (reference sequence). CDR3 DNA sequence: TGCAGTGCTGAGGCGACAGCCGATCAGCCCCAGCATTTT. This sequence encodes CSAEATADQPQHF.

The chain links TRBV10-3 to TRBJ2-2; D unresolved. The CDR3 runs to 15 residues. Trimming stripped 3 bases from V and 6 bases from J, with 14 bases between. Germline V gene data show CDR1 as ENHRY and CDR2 as SYGVKD. The DNA for the CDR3 is TGTGCCATCAGTGATTCGGAACGGGTCGCCGGGGAGCTGTTTTTT. Translating gives CAISDSERVAGELFF.

This clonotype was detected a few times. The V and J genes are TRBV20-1 and TRBJ2-7; 7 bases align to TRBD2. Germline loops: CDR1 DFQATT, CDR2 SNEGSKA (reference sequence). V shed 2 bases and J 0 bases; nucleotides not matched to a gene: 7. The CDR3 is 15 amino acids. The CDR3 protein is CSARRWRENSYEQYF. DNA for the CDR3: TGCAGTGCTAGAAGGTGGCGGGAGAACTCCTACGAGCAGTACTTC.

V is TRBV10-3 and J is TRBJ2-5; the D gene is possibly TRBD1 (5 bases). The germline V and J ends were trimmed by 3 bases and 7 bases, with 9 bases remaining between them. This CDR3 region has 12 residues. The germline V gene encodes CDR1 ENHRY and CDR2 SYGVKD. Here the CDR3 DNA reads TGTGCCATCAGTGAACAAAGGGGGACCCAGTACTTC. This sequence encodes CAISEQRGTQYF.

The genes are TRBV20-1 and TRBJ2-1; no clear D gene. Trimming pared 6 bases from V and 0 bases from J, leaving 12 bases between. Per the germline V gene, CDR1 is DFQATT and CDR2 is SNEGSKA (reference sequence). The CDR3 is made up of 14 amino acids. DNA of the CDR3: TGCAGTGCAAGACTGTCGAGCTCCTACAATGAGCAGTTCTTC. Translation: CSARLSSSYNEQFF.

This clonotype was observed a few times. The chain joins TRBV10-3 to TRBJ2-3, with D possibly being TRBD2 (5 bases). Looked up from germline, CDR1 is ENHRY and CDR2 is SYGVKD. The CDR3 has 13 residues. The V and J ends lost 6 bases and 2 bases respectively, with 9 bases between them. The CDR3 loop is CAISAGLTDTQYF. As DNA, the CDR3 is TGTGCCATCAGCGCGGGCCTCACAGATACGCAGTATTTT.

The chain carries TRBV7-3 and TRBJ2-1, with D possibly matching TRBD1 (6 bases). V was pared by 6 bases and J by 5 bases, with 14 bases between. This CDR3 is built from 14 residues. Germline CDR1 and CDR2: SGHTA and FQGTGA. Here the CDR3 DNA reads TGTGCCAGCAGTTACGACAGGTACCACAATGAGCAGTTCTTC. Its translation: CASSYDRYHNEQFF. Looking up the rest from reference TRBV7-3 and TRBJ2-1 gives the full variable domain: GAGVSQTPSNKVTEKGKYVELRCDPISGHTALYWYRQSLGQGPEFLIYFQGTGAADDSGLPNDRFFAVRPEGSVSTLKIQRTERGDSAVYLCASSYDRYHNEQFFGPGTRLTVL.

This chain links TRBV30 with TRBJ1-4; D may be TRBD1 (5 bases). The CDR3 spans 15 residues. V gave up 2 bases and J gave up 7 bases, with 17 bases separating them. The V gene's germline CDR1 is GTSNPN and CDR2 SVGIG (reference sequence). Here the CDR3 DNA reads TGTGCCTGGAGTACGCCGGGACTCGGCGGTGAAAAACTGTTTTTT. Translated: CAWSTPGLGGEKLFF.

This chain uses TRBV7-9 with TRBJ2-5, with 7 bases matching TRBD2. After removal of 5 bases from V and 5 bases from J, the junction contained 8 bases not matched to a gene. The CDR3 contains 14 residues. The germline gives CDR1 SEHNR, CDR2 FQNEAQ (reference sequence). This chain's CDR3 is CASSPIRGEETQYF. For the CDR3, the DNA is TGTGCCAGCAGCCCAATCCGGGGGGAGGAGACCCAGTACTTC. Filled out from reference TRBV7-9 and TRBJ2-5, the complete variable domain reads DTGVSQNPRHKITKRGQNVTFRCDPISEHNRLYWYRQTLGQGPEFLTYFQNEAQLEKSRLLSDRFSAERPKGSFSTLEIQRTEQGDSAMYLCASSPIRGEETQYFGPGTRLLVL.

This clonotype was recorded a few times. The chain is built from TRBV29-1 and TRBJ2-3, with a possible D match to TRBD2 (6 bases). Germline values: CDR1 SQVTM, CDR2 ANQGSEA. The CDR3 totals 13 residues. Trimming removed 5 bases from V and 4 bases from J, with 13 bases in between. This CDR3 is CSVKGRMADTQYF. CDR3 nucleotides: TGCAGCGTTAAGGGGAGGATGGCAGATACGCAGTATTTT.

This chain links TRBV9 with TRBJ1-2; TRBD1 matches at 8 bases. Germline V gives CDR1 SGDLS, CDR2 YYNGEE. Trimming took 0 bases from V and 3 from J; bases not matched to a gene: 4. This CDR3 is built from 15 residues. CDR3 sequence reads: CASSVAHRGDYGYTF. For the CDR3, the DNA is TGTGCCAGCAGCGTAGCTCACAGGGGGGACTATGGCTACACCTTC. Drawing the rest from reference TRBV9 and TRBJ1-2, the complete variable domain is DSGVTQTPKHLITATGQRVTLRCSPRSGDLSVYWYQQSLDQGLQFLIQYYNGEERAKGNILERFSAQQFPDLHSELNLSSLELGDSALYFCASSVAHRGDYGYTFGSGTRLTVV.

This rearrangement joins TRBV4-3 to TRBJ2-2; no clear D gene. Germline CDR1 is LGHNA and CDR2 is YSLEER. V dropped 0 bases and J dropped 3 bases, with 14 bases sitting between them. The CDR3 is 17 amino acids. The CDR3 DNA is TGCGCCAGCAGCCAAGATGAGTATAGCCTCGACACCGGGGAGCTGTTTTTT. Residues: CASSQDEYSLDTGELFF.